This record concerns one T cell receptor beta chain sequence. The CDR3 is 17 amino acids. CDR1 is SGHTA and CDR2 is FQGNSA in the germline V gene. Trimming removed 3 bases from V and 9 bases from J; junction bases left unmatched: 16. This sample is drawn from a study of blood T cell repertoires in COVID-19. For the study at large: Spain, Italy and the United States supplied samples that represented acute and convalescent COVID-19. T cells, B-cell-depleted T cells, or PBMCs supplied cDNA or gDNA.

Authors' processing steps: For nucleated cells, counts were estimated from reference gene primer amplification. The assay was immunoSEQ multiplex PCR, and TCRdb's table has in-frame clones only and misses some. The V and J calls and clone size come from that table; D and trimming were worked out from the DNA. The repertoire consists of about 130,000 clones, with 88% occurring once and the leading ten covering about 2.1%. The clonotype originates from a man between 70 and 80 years old with active COVID-19. This chain uses TRBV7-2 with TRBJ2-1, with TRBD2 matching 8 bases. Specimen: peripheral blood. CDR3 sequence (DNA): TGTGCCAGCAGCTTTCTCGCGGGAGGCCGGGGAAGGGGTGAGCAGTTCTTC. Translated: CASSFLAGGRGRGEQFF.